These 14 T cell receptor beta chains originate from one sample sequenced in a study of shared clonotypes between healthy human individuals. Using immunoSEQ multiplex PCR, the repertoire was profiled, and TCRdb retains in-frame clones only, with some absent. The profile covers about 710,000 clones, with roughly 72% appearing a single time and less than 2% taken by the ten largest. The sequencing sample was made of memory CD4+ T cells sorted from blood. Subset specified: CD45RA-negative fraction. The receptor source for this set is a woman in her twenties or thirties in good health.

CDR3 in DNA: TGTGCCAGCAGTGACAAGGATAGCGGTCTCACAGATACGCAGTATTTT. This gives the protein CASSDKDSGLTDTQYF. The rearrangement uses TRBV25-1 and TRBJ2-3; D is perhaps TRBD2 (6 bases). V dropped 3 bases and J dropped 2 bases, with 15 bases sitting between them. The germline V gene encodes CDR1 MGHDK and CDR2 SYGVNS. The CDR3 spans 16 residues.

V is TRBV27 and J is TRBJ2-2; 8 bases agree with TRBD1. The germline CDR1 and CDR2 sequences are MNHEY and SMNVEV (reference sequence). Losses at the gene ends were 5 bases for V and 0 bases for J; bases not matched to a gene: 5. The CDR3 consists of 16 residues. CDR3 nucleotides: TGTGCCAGCAGTCCCTACAGGGGGTCGAACACCGGGGAGCTGTTTTTT. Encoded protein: CASSPYRGSNTGELFF.

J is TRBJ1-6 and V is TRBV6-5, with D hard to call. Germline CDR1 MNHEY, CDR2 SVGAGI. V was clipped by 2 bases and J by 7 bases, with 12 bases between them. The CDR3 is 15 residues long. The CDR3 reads CASSYGGFGNSPLHF. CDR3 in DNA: TGTGCCAGCAGTTACGGAGGGTTTGGAAATTCACCCCTCCACTTT.

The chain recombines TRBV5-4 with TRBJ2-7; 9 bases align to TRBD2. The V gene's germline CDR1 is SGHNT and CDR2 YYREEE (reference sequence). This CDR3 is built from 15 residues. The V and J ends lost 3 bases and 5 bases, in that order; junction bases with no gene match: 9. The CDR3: CASSSPASGMHEQYF. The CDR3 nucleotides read TGTGCCAGCAGCTCACCCGCTAGCGGGATGCACGAGCAGTACTTC.

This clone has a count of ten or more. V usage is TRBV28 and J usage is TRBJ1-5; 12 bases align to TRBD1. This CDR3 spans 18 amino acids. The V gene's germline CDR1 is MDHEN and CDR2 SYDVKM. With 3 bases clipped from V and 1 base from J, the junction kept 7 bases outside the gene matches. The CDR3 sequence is CASSFPGQGAASNQPQHF. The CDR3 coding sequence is TGTGCCAGCAGTTTTCCGGGACAGGGGGCAGCGAGCAATCAGCCCCAGCATTTT. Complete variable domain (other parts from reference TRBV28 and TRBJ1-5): DVKVTQSSRYLVKRTGEKVFLECVQDMDHENMFWYRQDPGLGLRLIYFSYDVKMKEKGDIPEGYSVSREKKERFSLILESASTNQTSMYLCASSFPGQGAASNQPQHFGDGTRLSIL.

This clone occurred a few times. CDR3 region: CAWTYGRTQYF. CDR3 in DNA: TGTGCCTGGACCTATGGGCGGACCCAGTACTTC. The rearrangement links TRBV30 to TRBJ2-5; D not resolved. The V and J ends lost 4 bases and 7 bases respectively, with 10 bases between them. This CDR3 is 11 amino acids long. CDR1 is GTSNPN, CDR2 SVGIG, per germline (reference sequence).

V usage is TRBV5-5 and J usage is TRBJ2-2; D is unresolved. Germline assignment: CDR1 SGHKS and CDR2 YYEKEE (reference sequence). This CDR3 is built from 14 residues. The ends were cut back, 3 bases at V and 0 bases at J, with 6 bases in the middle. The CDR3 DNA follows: TGTGCCAGCAGCTGGGGTGCGAACACCGGGGAGCTGTTTTTT. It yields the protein CASSWGANTGELFF.

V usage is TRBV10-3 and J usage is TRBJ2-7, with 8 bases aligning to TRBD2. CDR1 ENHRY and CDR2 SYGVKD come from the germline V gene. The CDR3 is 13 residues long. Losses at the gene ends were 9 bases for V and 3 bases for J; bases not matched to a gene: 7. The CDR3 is CAISSGESYEQYF. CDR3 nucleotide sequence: TGTGCCATTAGTAGCGGGGAAAGCTACGAGCAGTACTTC.

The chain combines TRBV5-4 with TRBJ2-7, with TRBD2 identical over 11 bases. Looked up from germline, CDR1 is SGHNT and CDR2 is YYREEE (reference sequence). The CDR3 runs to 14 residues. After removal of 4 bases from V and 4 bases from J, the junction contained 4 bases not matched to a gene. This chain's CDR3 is CASSTGLAEYEQYF. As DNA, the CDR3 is TGTGCCAGCAGCACGGGACTAGCGGAGTACGAGCAGTACTTC.

The CDR3: CSVARMAAGVTGELFF. The CDR3, as DNA: TGCAGCGTTGCCAGAATGGCAGCGGGAGTCACCGGGGAGCTGTTTTTT. The chain uses TRBV29-1 and TRBJ2-2, with TRBD2 identical over 8 bases. V shed 4 bases and J 4 bases; nucleotides not matched to a gene: 11. CDR3 length: 16 residues. CDR1 is SQVTM, CDR2 ANQGSEA, per germline.

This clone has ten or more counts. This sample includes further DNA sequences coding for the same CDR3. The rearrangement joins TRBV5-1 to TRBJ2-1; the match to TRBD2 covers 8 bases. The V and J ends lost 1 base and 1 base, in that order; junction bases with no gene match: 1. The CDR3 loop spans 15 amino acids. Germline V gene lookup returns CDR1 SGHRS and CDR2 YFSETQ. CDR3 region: CASSLSSGSYNEQFF. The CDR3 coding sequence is TGCGCCAGCAGCTTGTCTAGCGGGTCCTACAATGAGCAGTTCTTC.

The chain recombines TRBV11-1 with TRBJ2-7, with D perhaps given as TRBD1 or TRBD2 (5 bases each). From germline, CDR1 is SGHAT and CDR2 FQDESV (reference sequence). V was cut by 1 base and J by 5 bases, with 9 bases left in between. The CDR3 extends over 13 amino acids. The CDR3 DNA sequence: TGTGCCAGCAGCTTAGGGGACCGGAACGAGCAGTACTTC. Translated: CASSLGDRNEQYF.

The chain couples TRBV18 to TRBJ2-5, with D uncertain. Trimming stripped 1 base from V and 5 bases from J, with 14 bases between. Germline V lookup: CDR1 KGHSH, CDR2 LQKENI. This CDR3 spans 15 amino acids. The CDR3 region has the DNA TGTGCCAGCTCACCACACCCTCCAGTCGGGGAGACCCAGTACTTC. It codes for CASSPHPPVGETQYF.

As DNA, the CDR3 is TGTGCCAGCAGAGCCCGGACAGGGTCTGGAAACACCATATATTTT. Protein product: CASRARTGSGNTIYF. V gene TRBV6-1 combines with J gene TRBJ1-3; TRBD1 agrees at 8 bases. Germline V gene data show CDR1 as MNHNS and CDR2 as SASEGT. V lost 6 bases and J lost 1; bases outside the gene matches: 5. The CDR3 is 15 residues long.